A selection of T cell receptor beta chains follows, all from one sample in a study of identical twins. TCRdb itself ran the 5' RACE reads through MiXCR, one entry per CDR3 protein. The table shows about 530,000 distinct CDR3 sequences, with about a fifth occurring only once. The sample was also reused in another study, on yellow fever vaccine responses in identical twins.

The sequenced material came from CD4+ T cells sorted from blood. The receptors were gathered from a woman aged 18-35 years in good health. Both conserved end residues are part of each CDR3. The order of the fields is clone size, J gene, V gene, D gene, CDR3 protein, CDR3 DNA. A D gene is named only where the DNA matches it firmly. Clone size is shown for a subset of rows, as once, few, many or a class of expanded clone.

size: few; J: TRBJ2-2; V: TRBV20-1; D: TRBD2; CDR3: CSASGTSGDTNTGELFF; DNA: TGCAGTGCTAGCGGGACTAGCGGGGACACGAACACCGGGGAGCTGTTTTTT
size: .; J: TRBJ1-1; V: TRBV29-1; D: .; CDR3: CSAVGAAEAFF; DNA: TGCAGCGCCGTGGGGGCGGCTGAAGCTTTCTTT
size: .; J: TRBJ2-3; V: TRBV29-1; D: TRBD1; CDR3: CSVGGTGDWDTQYF; DNA: TGCAGCGTTGGCGGGACAGGGGATTGGGATACGCAGTATTTT
size: .; J: TRBJ1-1; V: TRBV4-1; D: .; CDR3: CASSQGVQANTEAFF; DNA: TGCGCCAGCAGCCAAGGGGTACAGGCCAACACTGAAGCTTTCTTT
size: many; J: TRBJ2-1; V: TRBV12-3/TRBV12-4; D: .; CDR3: CASSPEGRYNEQFF; DNA: TGTGCCAGCAGCCCAGAGGGGCGGTACAATGAGCAGTTCTTC
size: .; J: TRBJ2-7; V: TRBV28; D: TRBD1; CDR3: CASSFRDRVSYEQYF; DNA: TGTGCCAGCAGCTTCCGGGACAGGGTATCCTACGAGCAGTACTTC
size: few; J: TRBJ2-1; V: TRBV12-3/TRBV12-4; D: .; CDR3: CASRQALGVRQFF; DNA: TGTGCCAGCAGGCAGGCCTTGGGGGTCCGGCAGTTCTTC
size: few; J: TRBJ2-1; V: TRBV4-1; D: .; CDR3: CASSQPGVSRNEQFF; DNA: TGCGCCAGCAGCCAGCCCGGGGTATCAAGGAATGAGCAGTTCTTC
size: .; J: TRBJ2-2; V: TRBV10-3; D: TRBD2; CDR3: CACGLAGGNTGELFF; DNA: TGTGCCTGCGGTCTAGCGGGGGGGAACACCGGGGAGCTGTTTTTT
size: .; J: TRBJ2-5; V: TRBV18; D: .; CDR3: CASSPVRQETQYF; DNA: TGTGCCAGCTCACCAGTACGCCAAGAGACCCAGTACTTC
size: few; J: TRBJ2-3; V: TRBV4-1; D: TRBD2; CDR3: CASSQVLADVRSTDTQYF; DNA: TGCGCCAGCAGCCAAGTTCTAGCGGACGTCCGTAGCACAGATACGCAGTATTTT
size: .; J: TRBJ1-1; V: TRBV6-2/TRBV6-3; D: .; CDR3: CASRLGGRRNTEAFF; DNA: TGTGCCAGCAGATTGGGCGGACGGAGGAACACTGAAGCTTTCTTT
size: .; J: TRBJ2-5; V: TRBV12-3/TRBV12-4; D: .; CDR3: CASSLARGVRQVETQYF; DNA: TGTGCCAGCAGTTTAGCGCGTGGGGTGCGGCAGGTGGAGACCCAGTACTTC
size: once; J: TRBJ2-2; V: TRBV24-1; D: .; CDR3: CATSGKGANTGELFF; DNA: TGTGCCACCAGTGGTAAGGGTGCGAACACCGGGGAGCTGTTTTTT
size: .; J: TRBJ2-1; V: TRBV29-1; D: TRBD1; CDR3: CSVVAGTDPNEQFF; DNA: TGCAGCGTTGTTGCCGGGACAGACCCCAATGAGCAGTTCTTC
size: .; J: TRBJ2-5; V: TRBV5-1; D: TRBD2; CDR3: CASTGGFWPWSQETQYF; DNA: TGCGCCAGCACCGGGGGGTTTTGGCCATGGTCCCAAGAGACCCAGTACTTC
size: .; J: TRBJ2-3; V: TRBV20-1; D: TRBD2; CDR3: CSGGGAGVTDTQYF; DNA: TGCAGTGGCGGGGGGGCAGGGGTCACAGATACGCAGTATTTT
size: .; J: TRBJ2-1; V: TRBV5-6; D: .; CDR3: CASSYDVVYNEQFF; DNA: TGTGCCAGCAGTTATGACGTCGTCTACAATGAGCAGTTCTTC
size: few; J: TRBJ2-3; V: TRBV11-2; D: .; CDR3: CASSLGGLPTDTQYF; DNA: TGTGCCAGCAGCTTGGGCGGGTTGCCCACAGATACGCAGTATTTT
size: .; J: TRBJ1-4; V: TRBV12-3/TRBV12-4; D: TRBD1; CDR3: CASSRTGTGYRKLFF; DNA: TGTGCCAGCAGTCGAACCGGGACAGGGTATAGAAAACTGTTTTTT
size: few; J: TRBJ2-3; V: TRBV5-1; D: TRBD1; CDR3: CASRDRGGDTQYF; DNA: TGCGCCAGCAGGGACAGGGGAGGAGATACGCAGTATTTT
size: .; J: TRBJ2-1; V: TRBV3-1; D: TRBD2; CDR3: CASSQDPPSSGNYNEQFF; DNA: TGTGCCAGCAGCCAAGATCCGCCCTCTAGCGGGAACTACAATGAGCAGTTCTTC
size: .; J: TRBJ2-7; V: TRBV5-5; D: TRBD1; CDR3: CASRITGVGLDEQYF; DNA: TGTGCCAGCAGAATTACAGGGGTCGGCCTGGACGAGCAGTACTTC
size: .; J: TRBJ2-1; V: TRBV20-1; D: TRBD1; CDR3: CSAREPQGAWNEQFF; DNA: TGCAGTGCTAGAGAGCCACAGGGGGCATGGAATGAGCAGTTCTTC
size: .; J: TRBJ2-6; V: TRBV5-1; D: .; CDR3: CASSLWQVSSGANVLTF; DNA: TGCGCCAGCAGCTTGTGGCAGGTTTCTTCTGGGGCCAACGTCCTGACTTTC
size: few; J: TRBJ2-7; V: TRBV12-3/TRBV12-4; D: TRBD2; CDR3: CASSLRSAGVYYEQYF; DNA: TGTGCCAGCAGTTTGAGGTCAGCGGGAGTCTACTACGAGCAGTACTTC
size: many; J: TRBJ1-6; V: TRBV12-3/TRBV12-4; D: TRBD1; CDR3: CASSSTGSNSPLHF; DNA: TGTGCCAGCAGTTCGACAGGGAGTAATTCACCCCTCCACTTT
size: few; J: TRBJ2-2; V: TRBV6-5; D: .; CDR3: CASSLVGADTGELFF; DNA: TGTGCCAGCAGTTTGGTCGGCGCGGACACCGGGGAGCTGTTTTTT
size: many; J: TRBJ1-6; V: TRBV3-1; D: .; CDR3: CASSQGGNSPLHF; DNA: TGTGCCAGCAGCCAGGGGGGTAATTCACCCCTCCACTTT
size: few; J: TRBJ2-5; V: TRBV7-9; D: .; CDR3: CASSSRAAAGGETQYF; DNA: TGTGCCAGCAGCTCCCGGGCAGCAGCAGGAGGGGAGACCCAGTACTTC
size: few; J: TRBJ2-5; V: TRBV6-5; D: .; CDR3: CASSYSKGRETQYF; DNA: TGTGCCAGCAGTTACTCGAAAGGGCGAGAGACCCAGTACTTC
size: .; J: TRBJ2-1; V: TRBV12-3/TRBV12-4; D: .; CDR3: CASSLGQGNHNEQFF; DNA: TGTGCCAGCAGTTTAGGCCAGGGGAACCACAATGAGCAGTTCTTC
size: once; J: TRBJ2-2; V: TRBV6-2/TRBV6-3; D: TRBD2; CDR3: CASSRPGLAGNTGELFF; DNA: TGTGCCAGCAGCCGTCCGGGACTAGCTGGGAACACCGGGGAGCTGTTTTTT
size: few; J: TRBJ2-1; V: TRBV29-1; D: TRBD2; CDR3: CSARPAASGRNDEQFF; DNA: TGCAGCGCCCGTCCCGCCGCTAGCGGGAGAAATGATGAGCAGTTCTTC
size: .; J: TRBJ2-1; V: TRBV4-2; D: TRBD1; CDR3: CASSPQGRVYTEQFF; DNA: TGTGCCAGCAGCCCACAGGGGCGCGTTTACACTGAGCAGTTCTTC
size: .; J: TRBJ1-5; V: TRBV15; D: TRBD1; CDR3: CATSREQGGDQPQHF; DNA: TGTGCCACCAGCAGAGAACAGGGGGGGGATCAGCCCCAGCATTTT
size: few; J: TRBJ2-1; V: TRBV24-1; D: TRBD2; CDR3: CATSGTAGGYNEQFF; DNA: TGTGCCACCAGTGGAACGGCGGGAGGGTACAATGAGCAGTTCTTC
size: few; J: TRBJ2-6; V: TRBV5-1; D: TRBD1; CDR3: CASSLRTGVSGANVLTF; DNA: TGCGCCAGCAGCCTCCGGACAGGGGTCTCTGGGGCCAACGTCCTGACTTTC
size: .; J: TRBJ2-1; V: TRBV28; D: .; CDR3: CASRPGTQERMGF; DNA: TGTGCCAGCAGGCCAGGGACTCAGGAACGAATGGGCTTC
size: few; J: TRBJ1-2; V: TRBV27; D: .; CDR3: CASSSREGGGYTF; DNA: TGTGCCAGCAGTTCCCGAGAGGGAGGAGGCTACACCTTC
size: few; J: TRBJ2-5; V: TRBV5-1; D: TRBD1; CDR3: CASSRTGLQETQYF; DNA: TGCGCCAGCAGCAGGACAGGGTTGCAAGAGACCCAGTACTTC
size: few; J: TRBJ2-1; V: TRBV27; D: TRBD2; CDR3: CASSFRSSGSHEQFF; DNA: TGTGCCAGCAGTTTTAGGTCTAGCGGGAGCCACGAGCAGTTCTTC
size: .; J: TRBJ1-2; V: TRBV20-1; D: TRBD1; CDR3: CSASPGQLYGYTF; DNA: TGCAGTGCTAGCCCGGGACAGCTCTATGGCTACACCTTC
size: few; J: TRBJ1-1; V: TRBV12-3/TRBV12-4; D: .; CDR3: CASSPATPNTEAFF; DNA: TGTGCCAGCAGTCCGGCAACACCGAACACTGAAGCTTTCTTT
size: .; J: TRBJ1-5; V: TRBV5-1; D: .; CDR3: CAGSLGGPTEPQHF; DNA: TGCGCCGGCAGCTTGGGGGGGCCTACAGAGCCCCAGCATTTT
size: .; J: TRBJ1-2; V: TRBV18; D: .; CDR3: CASSPMDGHYGYTF; DNA: TGTGCCAGCTCACCGATGGACGGACACTATGGCTACACCTTC
size: few; J: TRBJ2-5; V: TRBV11-3; D: TRBD2; CDR3: CASSLGLVAGEETQYF; DNA: TGTGCCAGCAGCTTAGGTTTGGTGGCGGGAGAAGAGACCCAGTACTTC
size: many; J: TRBJ2-1; V: TRBV11-2; D: .; CDR3: CASSLDLRSYEQFF; DNA: TGTGCCAGCAGCTTAGACCTTAGGTCTTATGAGCAGTTCTTC
size: .; J: TRBJ2-1; V: TRBV29-1; D: TRBD2; CDR3: CSVSASGRANNEQFF; DNA: TGCAGCGTTTCCGCTAGCGGGAGGGCCAACAATGAGCAGTTCTTC
size: few; J: TRBJ2-5; V: TRBV10-3; D: .; CDR3: CAISEGTIRKETQYF; DNA: TGTGCCATCAGTGAAGGGACCATCCGCAAAGAGACCCAGTACTTC
size: .; J: TRBJ2-7; V: TRBV28; D: .; CDR3: CASPSGTSYEQYF; DNA: TGTGCCAGCCCGTCTGGCACTTCCTACGAGCAGTACTTC